This entry lists 6 T cell receptor beta chains sequenced from one sample in a study of blood T cell repertoires in COVID-19. Sequencing used immunoSEQ multiplex PCR; TCRdb keeps in-frame clones, though not all of them. The data contain 150,000 to 200,000 clones, roughly four fifths of them singletons. Sequenced input: peripheral blood. These receptors all stem from a man in his 60s with active or convalescent COVID-19.

The chain is built from TRBV12-3 or TRBV12-4 and TRBJ1-2; the match to TRBD1 covers 7 bases. The CDR3 loop spans 13 amino acids. The DNA of the CDR3 is TGTGCAAGCCGTAGGGGGCAGTACTATGGCTACACCTTC. Encoded protein: CASRRGQYYGYTF.

CDR3 loop: CASSESAAEQETQYF. CDR3 DNA sequence: TGTGCCAGCAGTGAATCGGCGGCAGAGCAAGAGACCCAGTACTTC. This sequence joins TRBV6-1 and TRBJ2-5; no definite D call. Germline lookup yields CDR1 MNHNS and CDR2 SASEGT. The CDR3 spans 15 residues. Trimming left V 2 bases short and J 2 bases short, with 12 bases between.

V is TRBV6-5 and J is TRBJ2-7, with 9 nucleotides matching TRBD1. The CDR3 length is 15 residues. Germline V gene lookup returns CDR1 MNHEY and CDR2 SVGAGI. After removal of 6 bases from V and 5 bases from J, the junction contained 11 bases not matched to a gene. Written as DNA, the CDR3 is TGTGCCAGCAGGCCCAGGGGACAGGGTATCGACGAGCAGTACTTC. Encoded protein: CASRPRGQGIDEQYF.

This clone was counted once. V and J are TRBV18 and TRBJ1-2; D may be TRBD1 (6 bases). V lost 3 bases and J lost 7, with 12 bases in between. The germline V gene encodes CDR1 KGHSH and CDR2 LQKENI. The CDR3 totals 13 residues. The CDR3 coding sequence is TGTGCCAGCTCACCCCCGACAGGAGGTGGCTACACCTTC. This encodes CASSPPTGGGYTF.

The rearrangement joins TRBV27 to TRBJ1-5, with D maybe TRBD1 (5 bases). Germline V gene data show CDR1 as MNHEY and CDR2 as SMNVEV (reference sequence). V lost 3 bases and J lost 6, with 18 bases in between. This CDR3 has 16 residues. The CDR3 region has the DNA TGTGCCAGCAGTTTTCAGGGAACAGTTAATAGTCAGCCCCAGCATTTT. Translation gives CASSFQGTVNSQPQHF.

This chain uses TRBV5-6 with TRBJ2-7; D unclear. Germline assignment: CDR1 SGHDT and CDR2 YYEEEE. The CDR3 covers 14 residues. The ends were cut back, 4 bases at V and 2 bases at J, with 13 bases in the middle. The CDR3 spells CASSEELETYEQYF. The CDR3 region has the DNA TGTGCCAGCAGCGAAGAGCTAGAAACCTACGAGCAGTACTTC.